The sequence of this T cell receptor beta chain was determined in a study of blood T cell repertoires in COVID-19. Study summary: The origin of the acute and convalescent COVID-19 samples was the United States, Italy and Spain. PBMCs, B-cell-depleted T cells, or T cells provided the cDNA or gDNA that made up the material.

V was trimmed by 6 bases and J by 3 bases, leaving 14 bases between them. This CDR3 comprises 14 residues. Looked up from germline, CDR1 is MNHEY and CDR2 is SVGAGI. Clones were sequenced by immunoSEQ multiplex PCR, and TCRdb holds only the in-frame ones, with some missing. Of fewer than 200,000 clones in the sample, approximately 90% were seen once. The source material was peripheral blood. The rearrangement uses TRBV6-5 and TRBJ2-5; a weak D match, TRBD2 (5 bases). The receptor was derived from a man between 50 and 59 years old who had recovered from COVID-19. As DNA, the CDR3 is TGTGCCAGCAGCGGGATATGGGGTGAAGAGACCCAGTACTTC. Its translation is CASSGIWGEETQYF.